The following is a T cell receptor (beta chain) sequence with its context. Deletions cut 4 bases from V and 0 bases from J, with 20 bases between. Germline V CDR1 and CDR2: SGHTS, YDEGEE. CDR3 length: 18 residues. Patients in Seattle were enrolled during active infection, then followed longitudinally. The sample is drawn from a study of blood T cell repertoires in COVID-19. Study details: There were acute and convalescent COVID-19 samples, and they came from the United States, Italy and Spain. Nucleic acid was either cDNA or gDNA, and it came from T cells, B-cell-depleted T cells, or PBMCs.

Study processing details: For nucleated cells, counts were estimated from reference gene primer amplification. Some clones are missing from TCRdb's copy, which holds only in-frame ones; the method was immunoSEQ multiplex PCR. The DNA was the basis for D and trimming; V, J and clone size are from that table. The table includes about 310,000 clones, almost 90% detected once. The receptor was derived from a woman in her forties with COVID-19, enrolled during active disease. The chain combines TRBV5-8 with TRBJ1-5; a possible D gene is TRBD1 (6 bases). Sequenced material: peripheral blood. The CDR3 is CASSPGGSKGGSNQPQHF. CDR3 nucleotide sequence: TGTGCCAGCAGCCCGGGAGGATCCAAAGGGGGTAGCAATCAGCCCCAGCATTTT.